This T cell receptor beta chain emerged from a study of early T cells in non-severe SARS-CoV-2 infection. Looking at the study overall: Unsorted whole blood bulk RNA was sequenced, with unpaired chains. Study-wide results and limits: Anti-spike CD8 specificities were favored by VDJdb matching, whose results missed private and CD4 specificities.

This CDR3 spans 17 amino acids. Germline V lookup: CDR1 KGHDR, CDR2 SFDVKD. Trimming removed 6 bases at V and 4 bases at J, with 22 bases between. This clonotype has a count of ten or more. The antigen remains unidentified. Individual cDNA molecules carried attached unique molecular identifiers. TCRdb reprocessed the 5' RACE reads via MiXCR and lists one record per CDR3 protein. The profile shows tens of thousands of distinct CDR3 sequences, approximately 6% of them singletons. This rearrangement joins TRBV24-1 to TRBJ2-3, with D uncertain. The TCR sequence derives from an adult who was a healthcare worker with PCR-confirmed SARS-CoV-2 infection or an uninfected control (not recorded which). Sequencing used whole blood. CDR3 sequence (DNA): TGTGCCACCAGTCTCGGTTCCCTAGGCGGTCGCGCAGATACGCAGTATTTT. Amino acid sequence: CATSLGSLGGRADTQYF.